This passage covers 12 T cell receptor beta chains from one sample sequenced in a study of T cells after yellow fever vaccination. TCRdb ran MiXCR on the 5' RACE reads and lists one entry per CDR3 protein. The sample has about 96,000 distinct CDR3 sequences, roughly 10% seen once. The sequencing used CD8+ T cells not binding an NS4B(214-222) dextramer, sorted from PBMCs, collected less than 18 days after the first yellow fever vaccination. These receptors all come from a man aged 18 to 29 who received the YFV17D yellow fever vaccine.

V is TRBV7-8 and J is TRBJ2-7, with D perhaps TRBD1 (6 bases). The V end was cut by 5 bases, the J end by 2 bases, with 16 bases between. Germline V gene sequence: CDR1 SGHVS, CDR2 FQNEAQ. CDR3 length equals 15 residues. In DNA, the CDR3 is TGTGCCAGCAGCCCACGAACAGGGCTTACCTACGAGCAGTACTTC. It translates to CASSPRTGLTYEQYF.

This clonotype has a count of ten or more. V is TRBV5-1 and J is TRBJ2-7; TRBD1 aligns across 9 bases. Trimming took 2 bases from V and 4 from J; bases not matched to a gene: 10. This CDR3 comprises 16 residues. Germline V gene sequence: CDR1 SGHRS, CDR2 YFSETQ. The CDR3: CASSLTGTGNPYEQYF. The DNA of the CDR3 is TGCGCCAGCAGCTTAACCGGGACAGGGAACCCGTACGAGCAGTACTTC.

This clonotype was observed a handful of times. This rearrangement joins TRBV7-9 to TRBJ2-5; 8 positions match TRBD2. The V gene end was trimmed by 3 bases and the J gene end by 3 bases; junction bases not matched to a gene: 3. Looked up from germline, CDR1 is SEHNR and CDR2 is FQNEAQ (reference sequence). The CDR3 length is 14 residues. CDR3 region: CASSLGTRKETQYF. The CDR3 region has the DNA TGTGCCAGCAGCTTGGGGACTAGGAAAGAGACCCAGTACTTC.

This clonotype was found a few times. The chain combines TRBV27 with TRBJ1-6; TRBD1 might be the D (5 bases). The CDR3 runs to 15 residues. The ends were cut back, 6 bases at V and 8 bases at J, with 17 bases in the middle. The germline gives CDR1 MNHEY, CDR2 SMNVEV (reference sequence). Here the CDR3 DNA reads TGTGCCAGCAGCTGGAATAGTGAAGGGGATTCACCCCTCCACTTT. Encoded protein: CASSWNSEGDSPLHF.

A few counts support this clonotype. The chain combines TRBV12-3 or TRBV12-4 with TRBJ2-2, with TRBD1 identical over 7 bases. The CDR3 runs 15 residues. With 0 bases clipped from V and 5 bases from J, the junction kept 3 bases outside the gene matches. CDR3 sequence: CASSLAKTGTGELFF. The CDR3 coding sequence is TGTGCCAGCAGTTTAGCCAAGACAGGGACCGGGGAGCTGTTTTTT.

This clonotype was picked up a small number of times. The rearrangement uses TRBV4-1 and TRBJ1-2; D unclear. The CDR3 sequence is 15 residues long. The germline V and J ends were trimmed by 4 bases and 3 bases, with 15 bases remaining between them. Germline CDR1 is MGHRA and CDR2 is YSYEKL. In nucleotides, the CDR3 is TGCGCCAGCAGCCCCAGTGGAGACGGAGACTATGGCTACACCTTC. Translated, it gives CASSPSGDGDYGYTF.

The chain links TRBV7-2 to TRBJ1-5; 7 nucleotides agree with TRBD1. V lost 5 bases to trimming and J lost 4 bases; unmatched junction nucleotides: 5. The CDR3 covers 14 residues. The germline gives CDR1 SGHTA, CDR2 FQGNSA. CDR3: CASSRDSPNQPQHF. CDR3 nucleotides: TGTGCCAGCAGCCGGGACAGTCCTAATCAGCCCCAGCATTTT.

This chain uses TRBV5-4 with TRBJ2-2; no clear D. V was trimmed by 0 bases and J by 0 bases, leaving 9 bases between them. Germline V gene sequence: CDR1 SGHNT, CDR2 YYREEE (reference sequence). The CDR3 length is 16 residues. The CDR3 region is CASSLGIGSNTGELFF. As DNA, the CDR3 is TGTGCCAGCAGCTTGGGGATCGGGTCGAACACCGGGGAGCTGTTTTTT.

The DNA of the CDR3 is TGCGCCAGCAGCTGGGGGTGGGGGAGACAGGGCTTATCCTACAATGAGCAGTTCTTC. Protein sequence: CASSWGWGRQGLSYNEQFF. The rearrangement joins TRBV5-1 to TRBJ2-1, with 7 bases fitting TRBD1. V was clipped by 3 bases and J by 1 base; unmatched bases: 16. The CDR3 is 19 residues long. CDR1 is SGHRS, CDR2 YFSETQ, per germline.

This clonotype has a count of ten or more. CDR3 DNA: TGTGCCAGCTCACCAGGAAATTCCTACAATGAGCAGTTCTTC. Residues: CASSPGNSYNEQFF. This chain links TRBV18 with TRBJ2-1; D remains unclear. Germline loops: CDR1 KGHSH, CDR2 LQKENI. The germline V and J ends were trimmed by 2 bases and 1 base, with 6 bases remaining between them. The CDR3 has 14 amino acids.

In this sample, this clonotype turned up many times. The chain couples TRBV14 to TRBJ2-3; 10 nucleotides agree with TRBD2. Germline V gene lookup returns CDR1 SGHDN and CDR2 FVKESK. V gave up 3 bases and J gave up 5 bases; unmatched junction bases: 5. The CDR3 runs 15 residues. CDR3 protein: CASSQSGGAKDTQYF. In nucleotides, the CDR3 is TGTGCCAGCAGCCAGAGCGGGGGGGCCAAAGATACGCAGTATTTT.

The rearrangement links TRBV27 to TRBJ2-3; 10 bases fit TRBD2. From germline, CDR1 is MNHEY and CDR2 SMNVEV (reference sequence). This CDR3 region has 16 residues. V dropped 5 bases and J dropped 2; count of bases not matched to a gene: 7. The chain's CDR3 is CASSPLAGGFTDTQYF. The CDR3 DNA follows: TGTGCCAGCAGTCCGTTAGCGGGGGGCTTCACAGATACGCAGTATTTT.